Given below is one T cell receptor (beta chain) in context. The clone's antigen remains unknown. No much larger clone exists at a distance of one base, and base qualities are not known. Distinct nucleotide sequences in the sample also encode this CDR3. The germline V gene gives CDR1 as SGHRS and CDR2 as YFSETQ. Trimming at the junction amounts to 0 bases on V and 4 bases on J, and the germline ends lie 10 bases apart. From the cysteine through the phenylalanine, the CDR3 covers 14 amino acids. Solely the CDR3 DNA is kept, with 42 bases framed from the first base. This entry is derived from a study of T cell responses to AZD1222 COVID-19 vaccine (dated by TCRdb to the early 2020s). Looking at the study overall: AZD1222 recipients with second doses at about 4 weeks or about 12 weeks were pooled, because spike-specific TCR depth and breadth did not differ between schedules. TCR sequencing covered roughly 230 trial participants: 200 to 220 given two doses of AZD1222 and approximately 26 given two doses of MenACWY control vaccine. Trial participants were enrolled by age into subgroups of 18-55, 56-69 and 70-plus years, and about 150, 27 and 61 TCR-sequenced participants, respectively, were included in these subgroups. The full study reports these points: The whole spike protein was spanned by vaccine-associated CD4 TCRs, and dominant responses were seen in regions 160-218 and 743-854. Nearly half of unique spike-specific TCRs reportedly recognized epitopes outside regions mutated in the B.1.351 and B.1.1.7 variants. Because no samples from the day 14 peak response were available, repertoires could be characterized only after the peak T cell response. Participants were mostly white British and included more females than males, and it was suggested by the authors that clonal diversity may have been underestimated. Conclusions about previously exposed vaccinees are limited because only six or seven AZD1222 recipients were SARS-CoV-2 seropositive at baseline. In the small 56-69-year group, the increase in depth fell short of significance, most likely because of low power. After two AZD1222 doses, both the breadth and the depth of spike-specific TCRs were significantly higher than at day 0 and than in MenACWY recipients.

The time point label corresponds to: baseline before first vaccination. Vaccinee samples were obtained from the UK trials COV001 and COV002, which included a single-blind randomized controlled phase 2/3 trial of AZD1222 (ChAdOx1 nCoV-19) in healthy adults. For TCRbeta chain sequencing, PBMC samples from trial participants were taken at day 0 and at day 28 after the second dose. The CDR3 regions of human TCRbeta chains were analyzed by immunosequencing. Per the original workflow: TCRs in the repertoires were compared against a reference library of SARS-CoV-2-specific TCRs that had been generated with the MIRA antigen-specificity platform. Breadth was defined as the fraction of unique TCRs that were SARS-CoV-2-associated. Depth was defined as the fraction of total T cells that were SARS-CoV-2-associated. Each spike-specific TCR was assigned to its reactive spike region and to a CD4 or CD8 class using the MIRA data. Log10-transformed breadth and depth values were compared by one-way ANOVA with Sidak's multiple comparisons tests. TCRdb stores this immuneACCESS table with in-frame sequences only. Part of the clones is absent; in the studies checked, under half of the shortfall reflects unresolved V genes, and no reason is known for the rest. V and J calls and clone size are given by that table; D and trimming were obtained from the DNA. Counted in this sample were around 180,000 clones; about 92% of them appeared once. Around 9.3% of the sample is held by the ten biggest clonotypes.

The V gene is TRBV5-1 and the J gene is TRBJ1-1; matching of 5 bases hints at TRBD1 as the D gene. Sample: peripheral blood, taken on day 0 of AZD1222 vaccination. The origin of this receptor is an adult in good health. The base sequence is TGCGCCAGCAGCTTGGCTTCCGGGGGCACTGAAGCTTTCTTT. Translated, it reads CASSLASGGTEAFF.